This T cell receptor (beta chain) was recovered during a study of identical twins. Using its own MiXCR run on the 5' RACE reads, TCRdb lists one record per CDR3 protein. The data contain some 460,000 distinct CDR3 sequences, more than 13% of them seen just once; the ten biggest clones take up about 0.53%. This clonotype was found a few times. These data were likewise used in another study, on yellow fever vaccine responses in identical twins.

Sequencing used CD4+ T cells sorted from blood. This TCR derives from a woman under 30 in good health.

The CDR3 here is CATSEGHFYEQYF. Written as DNA, the CDR3 is TGTGCCACCAGTGAGGGACATTTTTACGAGCAGTACTTC. The chain has TRBV24-1 and TRBJ2-7; D possibly corresponds to TRBD1 (6 bases). There are 13 residues in the CDR3. The V end lost 4 bases, the J end lost 4 bases, and 10 bases lay between the germline ends. Germline V gene lookup returns CDR1 KGHDR and CDR2 SFDVKD.